This TCR beta chain was identified during a study of T cells in Graves' hyperthyroidism and ophthalmopathy. Study observations and caveats: Researchers found most expanded thyroid clonotypes above 0.001 in blood as well. Separating ophthalmopathy from stable hyperthyroidism was achieved by a 13 V-J model.

TCR beta CDR3 regions were amplified from RNA. Initially, a first-round RT-PCR of the TCR CDR3 employed the HTBI primer set. TCRdb re-analysed the multiplex PCR reads in MiXCR, keeping a single row per CDR3 protein. The sample yields some 400,000 distinct CDR3 sequences, approximately 15% seen once. This clonotype was recorded at least ten times. Its matching antigen is unknown. At one of its ends the junction is not consistent with the germline gene, which may arise from a read error. In patients aged 18 to 65, hyperthyroidism was newly diagnosed, with duration under 2 months. The authors took PBMCs from roughly 9.7 ml fresh peripheral blood. The length of the CDR3 is 13 residues.

The sample comprised blood. The TCR was taken from a woman aged 60-75 years with Graves' hyperthyroidism. The rearrangement uses TRBV12-3 or TRBV12-4 and TRBJ2-1; D call uncertain. The CDR3 region has the DNA TGTGCCGGCAGTTTAGAGACCAACAATGAGCAGTTCTTC. This codes for CAGSLETNNEQFF.